Each of the 28 T cell receptor beta chains below was sequenced from the same sample in a study of T cell changes during pregnancy in multiple sclerosis. TCRdb's copy holds only in-frame clones and misses some; the assay was immunoSEQ multiplex PCR. The repertoire holds some 97,000 clones, roughly 90% seen once, with 1.5% to 2.5% in the top ten. The sequencing used peripheral blood, collected after pregnancy. The receptor set was obtained from a female donor with multiple sclerosis, enrolled in a pregnancy study.

The V gene is TRBV28, the J gene TRBJ1-1; D may be TRBD1 (5 bases). This CDR3 contains 15 residues. Trimming stripped 5 bases from V and 1 base from J, with 14 bases between. CDR1 is MDHEN, CDR2 SYDVKM, per germline. The CDR3 DNA sequence: TGTGCCAGCAGTCCCTTGCTAACAGGGAACACTGAAGCTTTCTTT. It encodes CASSPLLTGNTEAFF.

The chain recombines TRBV7-2 with TRBJ2-5; 8 bases agree with TRBD2. The CDR3 contains 16 residues. Unmatched junction bases numbered 9, after V lost 4 bases and J lost 2 bases. Germline CDR1 SGHTA, CDR2 FQGNSA. The CDR3 loop is CASSSRGLGEQETQYF. The CDR3 nucleotides read TGTGCCAGCAGCTCCCGGGGACTAGGGGAACAAGAGACCCAGTACTTC.

V usage is TRBV13 and J usage is TRBJ2-7; 9 bases agree with TRBD1. This CDR3 is built from 14 residues. The trim removed 4 bases at V and 6 bases at J, leaving 7 bases unmatched. CDR1 is PRHDT, CDR2 FYEKMQ, per germline (reference sequence). The CDR3, as DNA: TGTGCCAGCAGCTCGGGACAGGGCTGGACCGAGCAGTACTTC. Encoded protein: CASSSGQGWTEQYF.

The chain links TRBV7-2 to TRBJ1-2; D is unresolved. Germline V gene data show CDR1 as SGHTA and CDR2 as FQGNSA. V was cut by 1 base and J by 8 bases, with 11 bases left in between. This CDR3 is built from 13 residues. This CDR3 reads CASSLEGRQGYTF. For the CDR3, the DNA is TGTGCCAGCAGCTTAGAAGGGAGGCAGGGCTACACCTTC.

This chain uses TRBV7-6 with TRBJ1-1; D might be TRBD1 (5 bases). The CDR3 has 14 residues. V lost 1 base and J lost 3, with 9 bases in between. The germline V gene encodes CDR1 SGHVS and CDR2 FNYEAQ. DNA for the CDR3: TGTGCCAGCAGCTTAGTAGGGGATCACACTGAAGCTTTCTTT. It specifies CASSLVGDHTEAFF.

This rearrangement joins TRBV6-4 to TRBJ2-3; tentatively, D is TRBD2 (6 bases). The CDR3 extends over 15 amino acids. The V and J ends lost 6 bases and 0 bases respectively, with 13 bases between them. The germline V gene encodes CDR1 MRHNA and CDR2 SNTAGT. The CDR3 here is CASSLEGLSTDTQYF. The CDR3 DNA follows: TGTGCCAGCAGCTTGGAGGGATTGAGCACAGATACGCAGTATTTT.

The chain has TRBV4-3 and TRBJ2-4; 8 bases are a match to TRBD1. V shed 3 bases and J 4 bases; nucleotides not matched to a gene: 5. Germline-derived CDR1 and CDR2 are LGHNA and YSLEER. The CDR3 extends over 15 amino acids. The DNA of the CDR3 is TGCGCCAGCAGCCACGGGGACAGGAAAAAAAACATTCAGTACTTC. Translating it yields CASSHGDRKKNIQYF.

The chain combines TRBV9 with TRBJ2-1; D is uncertain. The CDR3 covers 14 residues. V lost 1 base to trimming and J lost 5 bases, with 10 bases between them. Germline values: CDR1 SGDLS, CDR2 YYNGEE. The CDR3: CASSVTLGDNEQFF. The CDR3 nucleotides read TGTGCCAGCAGCGTAACTCTAGGCGACAATGAGCAGTTCTTC.

This chain uses TRBV9 with TRBJ2-7; 11 positions match TRBD1. The CDR3 consists of 15 residues. Germline lookup yields CDR1 SGDLS and CDR2 YYNGEE. Germline trimming cut 0 bases from V and 5 bases from J; bases unmatched to any gene: 4. CDR3 sequence reads: CASSVGGQGANEQYF. The DNA for the CDR3 is TGTGCCAGCAGCGTAGGCGGACAGGGGGCTAACGAGCAGTACTTC.

The gene calls are TRBV29-1 and TRBJ1-2; perhaps TRBD1 as D (5 bases). Trimming pared 2 bases from V and 4 bases from J, leaving 11 bases between. Germline V CDR1 and CDR2: SQVTM, ANQGSEA. This CDR3 region has 13 residues. CDR3 residues: CSVEPGGGYGYTF. In DNA, the CDR3 is TGCAGCGTTGAACCGGGGGGAGGCTATGGCTACACCTTC. Supplemented by reference TRBV29-1 and TRBJ1-2, the full variable domain reads SAVISQKPSRDICQRGTSLTIQCQVDSQVTMMFWYRQQPGQSLTLIATANQGSEATYESGFVIDKFPISRPNLTFSTLTVSNMSPEDSSIYLCSVEPGGGYGYTFGSGTRLTVV.

This rearrangement joins TRBV18 to TRBJ1-2; TRBD1 matches 10 bases. Trimming took 6 bases from V and 3 from J; bases not matched to a gene: 7. Germline CDR1 and CDR2: KGHSH and LQKENI. This CDR3 is built from 15 residues. The CDR3 loop is CASSTRQGADYGYTF. DNA for the CDR3: TGTGCCAGCTCCACAAGACAGGGGGCGGACTATGGCTACACCTTC.

V usage is TRBV6-6 and J usage is TRBJ2-7, with 7 bases matching TRBD2. The CDR3 is made up of 14 amino acids. V gave up 6 bases and J gave up 7 bases; unmatched junction bases: 12. Germline CDR1 MNHNY, CDR2 SVGAGI (reference sequence). The CDR3 is CASRSSGGLREQYF. The CDR3 coding sequence is TGTGCCAGCAGATCGAGTGGGGGACTACGTGAGCAGTACTTC.

The chain is built from TRBV6-1 and TRBJ1-1, with D perhaps TRBD1 (6 bases). CDR1 is MNHNS and CDR2 is SASEGT in the germline V gene. CDR3 length: 15 residues. Trimming took 6 bases from V and 4 from J, leaving 18 bases between them. CDR3 protein: CASRRGGLESTEAFF. CDR3 bases: TGTGCCAGCAGACGGGGGGGCCTTGAAAGCACTGAAGCTTTCTTT.

The J gene is TRBJ1-1, the V gene TRBV9, with D possibly being TRBD1 (5 bases). V was trimmed by 0 bases and J by 5 bases, leaving 14 bases between them. The germline V gene encodes CDR1 SGDLS and CDR2 YYNGEE. The length of the CDR3 is 15 residues. CDR3 loop: CASSVASGRDTEAFF. CDR3 in DNA: TGTGCCAGCAGCGTAGCGTCAGGGAGGGATACTGAAGCTTTCTTT. The full variable domain, in which reference TRBV9 and TRBJ1-1 provide the parts outside the CDR3, is DSGVTQTPKHLITATGQRVTLRCSPRSGDLSVYWYQQSLDQGLQFLIQYYNGEERAKGNILERFSAQQFPDLHSELNLSSLELGDSALYFCASSVASGRDTEAFFGQGTRLTVV.

This clone occurred once. The rearrangement uses TRBV6-6 and TRBJ1-5, with 8 positions matching TRBD1. The CDR3 has 16 amino acids. V lost 2 bases and J lost 3; bases outside the gene matches: 6. Germline V gene sequence: CDR1 MNHNY, CDR2 SVGAGI (reference sequence). The CDR3 here is CASSYTGTGYNQPQHF. The CDR3 DNA reads TGTGCCAGCAGTTACACCGGGACAGGATACAATCAGCCCCAGCATTTT.

This clone showed up just once. The chain joins TRBV7-9 to TRBJ2-5; D is unresolved. V dropped 5 bases and J dropped 3 bases, with 16 bases sitting between them. Germline V gene sequence: CDR1 SEHNR, CDR2 FQNEAQ (reference sequence). The CDR3 contains 15 residues. The DNA of the CDR3 is TGTGCCAGCAGCCTAATCGGCGGAACCAAAGAGACCCAGTACTTC. Residues: CASSLIGGTKETQYF.

The chain links TRBV30 to TRBJ1-1; D is possibly TRBD1 (5 bases). The germline V and J ends were trimmed by 4 bases and 1 base, with 10 bases remaining between them. Germline assignment: CDR1 GTSNPN and CDR2 SVGIG (reference sequence). The CDR3 has 13 residues. The CDR3, as DNA: TGTGCCTGGACCCTGGACACGAACACTGAAGCTTTCTTT. Protein product: CAWTLDTNTEAFF.

The chain combines TRBV2 with TRBJ1-5, with D perhaps matching TRBD1 (6 bases). V shed 7 bases and J shed 0 bases, with 10 bases lying between them. CDR1 is SNHLY and CDR2 is FYNNEI in the germline V gene. The CDR3 totals 14 residues. The chain's CDR3 is CASTGTYSNQPQHF. The CDR3 DNA follows: TGTGCCAGCACCGGGACATATAGCAATCAGCCCCAGCATTTT.

The CDR3, as DNA: TGCGCCAGCAGCTTTAGCGGGGGGTACCGAGAGACCCAGTACTTC. This codes for CASSFSGGYRETQYF. The gene calls are TRBV5-1 and TRBJ2-5, with 10 nucleotides matching TRBD2. This CDR3 has 15 amino acids. Germline V gene lookup returns CDR1 SGHRS and CDR2 YFSETQ. Trimming took 2 bases from V and 4 from J; bases not matched to a gene: 5.

The V call is TRBV4-3, the J call TRBJ2-7; a possible D gene is TRBD1 (6 bases). This CDR3 spans 14 amino acids. Germline V gives CDR1 LGHNA, CDR2 YSLEER. V gave up 4 bases and J gave up 0 bases, with 10 bases separating them. The CDR3 protein is CASSLQGSSYEQYF. CDR3 coding DNA: TGCGCCAGCAGCCTACAGGGCAGCTCCTACGAGCAGTACTTC.

The V call is TRBV4-1, the J call TRBJ2-6, with D possibly TRBD2 on 5 matching bases. The CDR3 loop spans 15 amino acids. The germline CDR1 and CDR2 sequences are MGHRA and YSYEKL. V shed 0 bases and J shed 4 bases, with 7 bases lying between them. CDR3 sequence: CASSQESGGANVLTF. The DNA of the CDR3 is TGCGCCAGCAGCCAAGAATCGGGGGGGGCCAACGTCCTGACTTTC.

The V gene is TRBV7-9, the J gene TRBJ2-1, with 10 positions matching TRBD1. CDR1 is SEHNR, CDR2 FQNEAQ, per germline (reference sequence). The junction had 12 bases not matched to a gene; V was cut back by 7 bases and J by 9 bases. The CDR3 contains 15 residues. In nucleotides, the CDR3 is TGTGCCAGCAAACGAGGACAGGGGGTCTTGGTTGAGCAGTTCTTC. This codes for CASKRGQGVLVEQFF.

This sequence joins TRBV6-6 and TRBJ1-5; TRBD1 might be the D (6 bases). The V gene lost 7 bases and the J gene lost 2 bases, with 15 bases spanning the gap. Per the germline V gene, CDR1 is MNHNY and CDR2 is SVGAGI (reference sequence). This CDR3 has 15 amino acids. CDR3 DNA sequence: TGTGCCAGCATTAGGTCAGGGGATGGCAATCAGCCCCAGCATTTT. It codes for CASIRSGDGNQPQHF.

CDR3 coding DNA: TGTGCCAGCAGCGGAGAAGGGGGAGACCCTGAAGCTTTCTTT. Residues: CASSGEGGDPEAFF. The chain has TRBV7-9 and TRBJ1-1, with D possibly TRBD1 on 6 matching bases. This CDR3 comprises 14 residues. Looked up from germline, CDR1 is SEHNR and CDR2 is FQNEAQ (reference sequence). Trimming stripped 5 bases from V and 6 bases from J, with 16 bases between.

The chain recombines TRBV6-5 with TRBJ1-1, with a weak D call TRBD1 (5 bases). There are 11 residues in the CDR3. V lost 4 bases and J 11 bases, leaving 11 bases between the germline ends. CDR1 and CDR2 from the germline V gene are MNHEY and SVGAGI. The CDR3 region is CASSSQGNAFF. The CDR3 bases are TGTGCCAGCAGTTCCCAGGGAAACGCTTTCTTT.

The chain is built from TRBV4-3 and TRBJ1-1, with 8 nucleotides matching TRBD1. CDR3 length: 15 amino acids. Germline trimming cut 2 bases from V and 1 base from J; bases unmatched to any gene: 3. Germline V gene lookup returns CDR1 LGHNA and CDR2 YSLEER. The CDR3 nucleotides are TGCGCCAGCAGCCAACGACAGGGGAGGAACACTGAAGCTTTCTTT. Its protein is CASSQRQGRNTEAFF.

The chain is built from TRBV29-1 and TRBJ2-1; no reliable D call. The CDR3 is 11 amino acids. CDR1 SQVTM and CDR2 ANQGSEA come from the germline V gene. Between the trimmed V and J ends, which lost 3 bases and 4 bases, there was a span of 4 bases. The CDR3: CSVDGYNEQFF. CDR3 coding DNA: TGCAGCGTTGACGGTTACAATGAGCAGTTCTTC.

CDR3 sequence (DNA): TGTGCCAGTAGTATGTGGAGGGCCAGAAGCCAATCCTATAGCAATCAGCCCCAGCATTTT. This translates into CASSMWRARSQSYSNQPQHF. The V call is TRBV19, the J call TRBJ1-5; D uncertain. CDR3 length: 20 amino acids. V was cut by 3 bases and J by 0 bases, with 24 bases left in between. Germline values: CDR1 LNHDA, CDR2 SQIVND (reference sequence). Using reference TRBV19 and TRBJ1-5 for the parts outside the CDR3, the full variable domain is DGGITQSPKYLFRKEGQNVTLSCEQNLNHDAMYWYRQDPGQGLRLIYYSQIVNDFQKGDIAEGYSVSREKKESFPLTVTSAQKNPTAFYLCASSMWRARSQSYSNQPQHFGDGTRLSIL.